Each of the 10 T cell receptor beta chains below was sequenced from the same sample in a study of T-cell reconstitution after alpha-beta-depleted transplantation in children. Preparation of the TCRbeta library used unique molecular identifiers. Using its own MiXCR run on the PCR reads, TCRdb lists one record per CDR3 protein. Altogether 250,000 to 400,000 distinct CDR3 sequences are present, about a quarter being singletons, with the ten largest covering 10% to 11%. Source: PBMCs, mostly from graft donor cells, taken 180 days after TCRalphabeta/CD19-depleted stem cell transplant. All receptors derive from a male patient younger than 18 who had a stem cell transplant for acute lymphoblastic leukemia, so the T cells may come from the graft donor.

The CDR3 DNA follows: TGTGCCAGCTGGGGGGCCTACGAGCAGTACTTC. Its protein product is CASWGAYEQYF. This chain links TRBV7-9 with TRBJ2-7, with a tentative D call TRBD2 (6 bases). With 8 bases removed from V and 2 bases from J, the gap between germline ends came to 7 bases. CDR3 length: 11 residues. Germline CDR1 reads SEHNR; CDR2 reads FQNEAQ (reference sequence).

This chain connects TRBV18 to TRBJ2-1; TRBD2 might be the D (6 bases). There are 14 residues in the CDR3. V was clipped by 4 bases and J by 4 bases, with 11 bases between them. The germline gives CDR1 KGHSH, CDR2 LQKENI. This chain's CDR3 is CASSLQTRYNEQFF. For the CDR3, the DNA is TGTGCCAGCTCACTACAGACTAGGTACAATGAGCAGTTCTTC.

This chain links TRBV10-3 with TRBJ2-7; 8 bases align to TRBD2. With V trimmed by 2 bases and J by 2 bases, 2 bases remained unmatched. This CDR3 region has 14 residues. Germline CDR1 ENHRY, CDR2 SYGVKD. Written as DNA, the CDR3 is TGTGCCATCAGTGAGGAACTAGCGGCCTACGAGCAGTACTTC. Protein product: CAISEELAAYEQYF.

The V and J genes are TRBV6-2 or TRBV6-3 and TRBJ2-3; the D is unclear. Germline V gene lookup returns CDR1 MNHEY and CDR2 SVGEGT. V was pared by 8 bases and J by 9 bases, with 21 bases between. The CDR3 is 14 amino acids. CDR3 nucleotide sequence: TGTGCCAGCTCCCAGCCGCCCATGCACGAGACGCAGTATTTT. This sequence encodes CASSQPPMHETQYF.

The V call is TRBV18, the J call TRBJ1-3; D is unresolved. Germline V CDR1 and CDR2: KGHSH, LQKENI. The CDR3 runs 16 residues. V lost 1 base to trimming and J lost 3 bases, with 13 bases between them. This CDR3 reads CASSPRPRSGGNTIYF. CDR3 coding DNA: TGTGCCAGCTCACCACGGCCCAGGTCAGGTGGAAACACCATATATTTT.

The chain couples TRBV5-1 to TRBJ1-1; D may be TRBD1 (6 bases). Trimming pared 0 bases from V and 5 bases from J, leaving 14 bases between. This CDR3 is 15 amino acids long. The germline V gene encodes CDR1 SGHRS and CDR2 YFSETQ. Written as DNA, the CDR3 is TGCGCCAGCAGCTTGGCGGGGGGCGGAGGTACTGAAGCTTTCTTT. It yields the protein CASSLAGGGGTEAFF.

The genes are TRBV10-3 and TRBJ1-1; D is undetermined. CDR1 and CDR2 (germline): ENHRY, SYGVKD. This CDR3 is built from 15 residues. V was cut by 6 bases and J by 7 bases, with 21 bases left in between. Here the CDR3 DNA reads TGTGCCATCAGGAACCCGGCAGCCAGCGGGGATGAAGCTTTCTTT. It is translated as CAIRNPAASGDEAFF.

A single count supports this clonotype. V is TRBV7-3 and J is TRBJ2-5, with TRBD1 identical over 9 bases. Germline V gene lookup returns CDR1 SGHTA and CDR2 FQGTGA. V dropped 3 bases and J dropped 5; count of bases not matched to a gene: 7. CDR3 length: 15 residues. CDR3 DNA sequence: TGTGCCAGCAGCTTGACCGGGACAGGGAGGGAGACCCAGTACTTC. It translates to CASSLTGTGRETQYF. Drawing the rest from reference TRBV7-3 and TRBJ2-5, the complete variable domain is GAGVSQTPSNKVTEKGKYVELRCDPISGHTALYWYRQSLGQGPEFLIYFQGTGAADDSGLPNDRFFAVRPEGSVSTLKIQRTERGDSAVYLCASSLTGTGRETQYFGPGTRLLVL.

This sequence joins TRBV4-1 and TRBJ1-5; the D gene is possibly TRBD1 (5 bases). Germline V CDR1 and CDR2: MGHRA, YSYEKL. The CDR3 length is 15 residues. Trimming shortened V by 0 bases and J by 5 bases, and 11 bases separated the two germline ends. CDR3 sequence (DNA): TGCGCCAGCAGCCAAGATAGGGCGGGGGATCAGCCCCAGCATTTT. The encoded protein is CASSQDRAGDQPQHF.

The chain carries TRBV27 and TRBJ1-2; D gene uncertain. Germline CDR1 is MNHEY and CDR2 is SMNVEV (reference sequence). This CDR3 is 13 amino acids long. V lost 6 bases to trimming and J lost 8 bases, with 16 bases between them. The CDR3 DNA is TGTGCCAGCAGGGAAGGGCCCTTAGGGGGCTACACCTTC. This encodes CASREGPLGGYTF.